This record covers a single T cell receptor (beta chain). This record comes from a study of CD8+ T cells in alopecia areata. RNA extraction and reverse transcription yielded cDNA as sequencing template. Only in-frame clones appear in the TCRdb table, and some are missing; sequencing was by immunoSEQ multiplex PCR. The profile shows about 100,000 clones, 45% to 60% of them singletons. Trimming cost V 5 bases and J 5 bases, with 16 bases left between them. This CDR3 is 15 amino acids long. CDR1 is SGHTA, CDR2 FQGTGA, per germline. The gene calls are TRBV7-3 and TRBJ2-1; D unclear. Sequenced input: NKG2D-low CD8+ T cells sorted from blood. This sequence was found in a human donor with alopecia areata. CDR3 sequence reads: CASSPHFAVNNEQFF. DNA of the CDR3: TGTGCCAGCAGCCCACACTTCGCGGTCAACAATGAGCAGTTCTTC.